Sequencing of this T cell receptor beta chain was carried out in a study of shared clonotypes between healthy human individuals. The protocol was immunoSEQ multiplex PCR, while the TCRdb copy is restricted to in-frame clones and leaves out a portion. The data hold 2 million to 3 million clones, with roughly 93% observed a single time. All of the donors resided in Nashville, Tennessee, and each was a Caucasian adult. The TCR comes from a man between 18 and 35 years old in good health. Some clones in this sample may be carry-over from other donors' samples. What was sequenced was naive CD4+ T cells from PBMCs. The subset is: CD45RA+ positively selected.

The CDR3 DNA is TGTGCCACCAGCAGAGCTGAGGGGTACTATGGCTACACCTTC. Translation: CATSRAEGYYGYTF. The chain has TRBV15 and TRBJ1-2, with TRBD1 as a possible D gene (5 bases). This CDR3 comprises 14 residues. The V end was cut by 1 base, the J end by 3 bases, with 9 bases between. In germline, CDR1 is LNHNV, CDR2 YYDKDF (reference sequence). The full variable domain, with the rest looked up from reference TRBV15 and TRBJ1-2, is DAMVIQNPRYQVTQFGKPVTLSCSQTLNHNVMYWYQQKSSQAPKLLFHYYDKDFNNEADTPDNFQSRRPNTSFCFLDIRSPGLGDTAMYLCATSRAEGYYGYTFGSGTRLTVV.